This TCR beta chain was documented in a study of T cells in Graves' hyperthyroidism and ophthalmopathy. Findings and caveats of the study: Model predictions of ophthalmopathy came a median approximately seven months before onset. The blood repertoire included most of the expanded thyroid clonotypes above 0.001.

Amplified regions were TCR beta CDR3 sequences from RNA transcripts. In the first-round RT-PCR of the TCR CDR3, the HTBI primer set was used. One entry per CDR3 protein results from TCRdb running MiXCR on the multiplex PCR reads. The table has over 700,000 distinct CDR3 sequences, approximately 18% seen once; the top ten hold 16%. Germline V gene data show CDR1 as LGHDT and CDR2 as YNNKEL (reference sequence). V lost 4 bases to trimming and J lost 2 bases; unmatched junction nucleotides: 7. CDR3 length equals 15 residues. On this clonotype: Antigen unknown.

Used for diagnoses were clinical symptoms, serum thyroxine and TRAb, thyroid ultrasound and orbital computed tomography. Blood was sampled at initial diagnosis of hyperthyroidism, prior to onset of any ophthalmopathy symptoms. The sample taken for sequencing was blood. This TCR derives from a woman between 45 and 65 years old with Graves' hyperthyroidism that later progressed to Graves' ophthalmopathy. The V call is TRBV3-1, the J call TRBJ1-2; 7 bases are shared with TRBD1. Here the CDR3 DNA reads TGTGCCAGCAGCCCCCAGGGGGGAGGGAACTATGGCTACACCTTC. Protein product: CASSPQGGGNYGYTF. Variable domain in full (rest from reference TRBV3-1 and TRBJ1-2): DTAVSQTPKYLVTQMGNDKSIKCEQNLGHDTMYWYKQDSKKFLKIMFSYNNKELIINETVPNRFSPKSPDKAHLNLHINSLELGDSAVYFCASSPQGGGNYGYTFGSGTRLTVV.